This record looks at one TCR beta chain sequence and its context. This specimen comes from a study of blood T cell repertoires in COVID-19. This table comes from immunoSEQ multiplex PCR, and its TCRdb copy is limited to in-frame clones, with some not included. The data show around 300,000 clones, around 90% seen once. Trimming shortened V by 2 bases and J by 8 bases, and 13 bases separated the two germline ends. The length of the CDR3 is 14 residues. Germline CDR1 is MNHEY and CDR2 is SMNVEV (reference sequence). The clonotype was recovered from a woman between 40 and 50 years old who had recovered from COVID-19. Sequencing input: peripheral blood. This chain links TRBV27 with TRBJ2-4; possibly TRBD1 for D (6 bases). The CDR3 loop reads CASSLTGRVDIQYF. CDR3 nucleotides: TGTGCCAGCAGTTTAACAGGGAGAGTGGACATTCAGTACTTC.